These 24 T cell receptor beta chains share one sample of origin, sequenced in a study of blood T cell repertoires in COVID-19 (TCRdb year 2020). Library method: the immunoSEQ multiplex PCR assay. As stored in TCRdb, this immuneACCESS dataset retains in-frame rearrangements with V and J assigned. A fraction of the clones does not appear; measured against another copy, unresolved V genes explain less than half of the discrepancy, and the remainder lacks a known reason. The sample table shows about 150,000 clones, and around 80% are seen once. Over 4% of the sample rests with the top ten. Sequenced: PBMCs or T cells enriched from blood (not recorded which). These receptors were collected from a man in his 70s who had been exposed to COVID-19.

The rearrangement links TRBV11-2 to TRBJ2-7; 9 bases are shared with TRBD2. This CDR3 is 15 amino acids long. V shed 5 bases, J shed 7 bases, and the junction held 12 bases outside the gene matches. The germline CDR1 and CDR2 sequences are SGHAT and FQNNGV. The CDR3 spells CASSPRLAERGEQYF. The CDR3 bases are TGTGCCAGCAGCCCCCGACTAGCGGAGAGGGGGGAGCAGTACTTC.

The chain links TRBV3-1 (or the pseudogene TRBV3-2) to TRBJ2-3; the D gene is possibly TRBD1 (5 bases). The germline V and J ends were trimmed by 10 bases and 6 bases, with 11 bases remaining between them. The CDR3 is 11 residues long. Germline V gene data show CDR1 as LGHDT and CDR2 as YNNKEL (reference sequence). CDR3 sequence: CATGQGDTQYF. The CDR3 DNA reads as TGTGCCACCGGACAAGGCGATACGCAGTATTTT.

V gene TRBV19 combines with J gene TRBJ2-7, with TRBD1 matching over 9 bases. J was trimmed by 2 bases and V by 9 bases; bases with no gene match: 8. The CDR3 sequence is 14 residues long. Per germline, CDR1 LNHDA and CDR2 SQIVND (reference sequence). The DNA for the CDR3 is TGTGCCAGCCGAGAAGGGACAGGGACCTACGAGCAGTACTTC. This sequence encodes CASREGTGTYEQYF.

In nucleotides, the CDR3 is TGCGCCAGCAGCCAAGAAACAGGACAGGGCCTAGCTTTCTTT. Its protein is CASSQETGQGLAFF. The genes are TRBV4-3 and TRBJ1-1; TRBD1 matches at 8 bases. This CDR3 comprises 14 residues. After removal of 0 bases from V and 10 bases from J, the junction contained 7 bases not matched to a gene. Germline CDR1 LGHNA, CDR2 YSLEER.

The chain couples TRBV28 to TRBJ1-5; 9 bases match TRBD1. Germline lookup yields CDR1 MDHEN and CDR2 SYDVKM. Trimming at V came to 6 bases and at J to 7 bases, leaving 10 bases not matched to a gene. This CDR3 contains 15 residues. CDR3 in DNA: TGTGCCAGCAGCTCATCCGGGACAGGGTACCAGCCCCAGCATTTT. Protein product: CASSSSGTGYQPQHF.

CDR3 sequence reads: CASSQGEPPLWTQYF. The CDR3 nucleotides read TGTGCCAGCAGCCAAGGAGAACCCCCCCTCTGGACGCAGTATTTT. The rearrangement uses TRBV3-1 (or the pseudogene TRBV3-2) and TRBJ2-3, with D hard to call. This CDR3 has 15 residues. The germline V and J ends were trimmed by 1 base and 9 bases, with 17 bases remaining between them. CDR1 is LGHDT and CDR2 is YNNKEL in the germline V gene (reference sequence).

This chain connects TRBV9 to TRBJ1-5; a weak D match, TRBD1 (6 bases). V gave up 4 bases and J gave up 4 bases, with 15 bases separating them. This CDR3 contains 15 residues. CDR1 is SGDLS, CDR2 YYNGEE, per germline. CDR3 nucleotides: TGTGCCAGCAGCCCTACAGGGTTCATGAATCAGCCCCAGCATTTT. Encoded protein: CASSPTGFMNQPQHF.

CDR3 sequence reads: CASSVSLRPPAGGNYGYTF. The DNA of the CDR3 is TGTGCCAGCAGCGTATCTCTTCGCCCACCTGCGGGGGGGAACTATGGCTACACCTTC. The chain couples TRBV9 to TRBJ1-2; TRBD1 might be the D (5 bases). Per the germline V gene, CDR1 is SGDLS and CDR2 is YYNGEE. The CDR3 has 19 residues. Deletions cut 1 base from V and 2 bases from J, with 24 bases between.

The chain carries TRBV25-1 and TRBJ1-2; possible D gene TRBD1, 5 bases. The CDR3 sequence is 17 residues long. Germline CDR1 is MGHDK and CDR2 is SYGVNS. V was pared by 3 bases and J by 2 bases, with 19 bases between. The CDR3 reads CASSEHGGRGANYGYTF. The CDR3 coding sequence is TGTGCCAGCAGTGAGCATGGGGGGAGGGGAGCGAACTATGGCTACACCTTC.

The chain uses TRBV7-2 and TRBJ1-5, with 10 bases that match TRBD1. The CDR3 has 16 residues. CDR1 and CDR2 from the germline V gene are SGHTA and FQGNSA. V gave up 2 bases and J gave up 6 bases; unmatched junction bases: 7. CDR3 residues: CASSLSLGTGAQPQHF. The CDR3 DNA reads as TGTGCCAGCAGCTTAAGCCTGGGGACAGGGGCTCAGCCCCAGCATTTT.

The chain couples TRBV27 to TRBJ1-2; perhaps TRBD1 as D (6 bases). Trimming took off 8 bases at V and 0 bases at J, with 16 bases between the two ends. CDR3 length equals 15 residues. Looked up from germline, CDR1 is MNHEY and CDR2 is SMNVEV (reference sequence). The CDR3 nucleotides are TGTGCCAGCGGGAAGATGGACAGACCTAACTATGGCTACACCTTC. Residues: CASGKMDRPNYGYTF.

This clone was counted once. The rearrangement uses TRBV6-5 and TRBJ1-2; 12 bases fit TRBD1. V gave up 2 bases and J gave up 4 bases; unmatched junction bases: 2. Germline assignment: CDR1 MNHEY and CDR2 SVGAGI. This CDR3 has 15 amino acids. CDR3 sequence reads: CASSYGTGGSYGYTF. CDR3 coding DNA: TGTGCCAGCAGTTACGGGACAGGGGGCTCCTATGGCTACACCTTC.

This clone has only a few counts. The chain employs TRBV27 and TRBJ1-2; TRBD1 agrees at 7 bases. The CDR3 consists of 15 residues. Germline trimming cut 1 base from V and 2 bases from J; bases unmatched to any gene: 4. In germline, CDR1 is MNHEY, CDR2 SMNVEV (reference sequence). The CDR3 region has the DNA TGTGCCAGCAGTTTATTTGCAGGGGGGAACTATGGCTACACCTTC. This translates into CASSLFAGGNYGYTF.

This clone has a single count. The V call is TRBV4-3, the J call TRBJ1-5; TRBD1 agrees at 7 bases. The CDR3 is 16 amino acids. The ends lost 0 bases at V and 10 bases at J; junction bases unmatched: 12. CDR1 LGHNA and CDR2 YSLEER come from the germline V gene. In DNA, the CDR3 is TGCGCCAGCAGCCAAGATAGGGGGCGGATCGGGGGTCCCCAGCATTTT. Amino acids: CASSQDRGRIGGPQHF.

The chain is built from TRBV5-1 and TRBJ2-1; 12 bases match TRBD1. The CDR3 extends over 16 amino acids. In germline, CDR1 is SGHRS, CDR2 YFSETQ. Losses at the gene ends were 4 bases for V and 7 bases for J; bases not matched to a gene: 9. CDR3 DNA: TGCGCCAGCAGCAACACCGGGACAGGGGGCAGGAATGAGCAGTTCTTC. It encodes CASSNTGTGGRNEQFF. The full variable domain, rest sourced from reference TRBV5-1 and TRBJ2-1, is KAGVTQTPRYLIKTRGQQVTLSCSPISGHRSVSWYQQTPGQGLQFLFEYFSETQRNKGNFPGRFSGRQFSNSRSEMNVSTLELGDSALYLCASSNTGTGGRNEQFFGPGTRLTVL.

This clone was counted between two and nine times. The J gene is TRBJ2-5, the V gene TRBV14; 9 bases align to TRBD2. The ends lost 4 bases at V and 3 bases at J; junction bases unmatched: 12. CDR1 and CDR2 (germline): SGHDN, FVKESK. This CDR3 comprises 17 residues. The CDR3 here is CASSLWAGPSGEETQYF. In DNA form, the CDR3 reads TGTGCCAGCAGCCTATGGGCGGGTCCTAGCGGGGAAGAGACCCAGTACTTC.

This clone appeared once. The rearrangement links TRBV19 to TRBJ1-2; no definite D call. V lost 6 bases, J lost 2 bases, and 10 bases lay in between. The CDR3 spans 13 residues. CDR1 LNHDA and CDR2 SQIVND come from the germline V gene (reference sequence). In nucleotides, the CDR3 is TGTGCCAGTAGCATAAGAGGGAACTATGGCTACACCTTC. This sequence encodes CASSIRGNYGYTF.

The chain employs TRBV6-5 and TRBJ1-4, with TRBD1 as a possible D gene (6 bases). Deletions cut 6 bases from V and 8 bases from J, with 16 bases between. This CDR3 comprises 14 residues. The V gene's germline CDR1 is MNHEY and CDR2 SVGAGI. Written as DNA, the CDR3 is TGTGCCAGCAGGCGAGAGGAAAGGGGGGAAAAACTGTTTTTT. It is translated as CASRREERGEKLFF.

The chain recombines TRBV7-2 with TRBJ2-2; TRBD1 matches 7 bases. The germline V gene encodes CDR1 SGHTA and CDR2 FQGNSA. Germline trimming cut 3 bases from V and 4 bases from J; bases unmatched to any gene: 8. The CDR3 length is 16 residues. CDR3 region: CASSFLSTGRTGELFF. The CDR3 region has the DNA TGTGCCAGCAGCTTCCTTTCGACAGGGCGCACCGGGGAGCTGTTTTTT.

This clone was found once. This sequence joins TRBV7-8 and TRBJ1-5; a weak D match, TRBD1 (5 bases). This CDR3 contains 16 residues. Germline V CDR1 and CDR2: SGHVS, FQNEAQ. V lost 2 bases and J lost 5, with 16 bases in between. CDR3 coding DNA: TGTGCCAGCAGCTTATATGCAGTGGGGGGGTATCAGCCCCAGCATTTT. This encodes CASSLYAVGGYQPQHF.

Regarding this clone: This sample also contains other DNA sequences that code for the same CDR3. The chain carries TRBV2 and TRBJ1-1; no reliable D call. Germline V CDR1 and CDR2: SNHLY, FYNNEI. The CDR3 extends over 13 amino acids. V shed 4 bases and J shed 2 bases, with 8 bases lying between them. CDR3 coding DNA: TGTGCCAGCAGTGCGGCGGCAAACACTGAAGCTTTCTTT. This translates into CASSAAANTEAFF.

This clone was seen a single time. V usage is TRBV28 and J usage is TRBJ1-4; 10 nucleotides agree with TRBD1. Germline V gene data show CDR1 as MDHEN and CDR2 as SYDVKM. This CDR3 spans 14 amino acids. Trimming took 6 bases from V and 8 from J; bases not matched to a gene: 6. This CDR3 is CASRTGGAKEKLFF. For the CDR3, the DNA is TGTGCCAGCAGGACAGGGGGCGCCAAAGAAAAACTGTTTTTT.

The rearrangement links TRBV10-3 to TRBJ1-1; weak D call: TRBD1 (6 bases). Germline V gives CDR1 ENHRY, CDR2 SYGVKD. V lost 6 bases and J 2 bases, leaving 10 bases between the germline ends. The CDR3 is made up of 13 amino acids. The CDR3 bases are TGTGCCATCAGACGGGACACAAACACTGAAGCTTTCTTT. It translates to CAIRRDTNTEAFF.

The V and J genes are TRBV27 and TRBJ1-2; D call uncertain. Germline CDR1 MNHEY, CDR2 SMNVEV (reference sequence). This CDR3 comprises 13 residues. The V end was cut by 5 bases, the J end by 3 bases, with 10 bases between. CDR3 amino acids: CASSALGYYGYTF. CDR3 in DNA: TGTGCCAGCAGTGCCCTGGGCTACTATGGCTACACCTTC.